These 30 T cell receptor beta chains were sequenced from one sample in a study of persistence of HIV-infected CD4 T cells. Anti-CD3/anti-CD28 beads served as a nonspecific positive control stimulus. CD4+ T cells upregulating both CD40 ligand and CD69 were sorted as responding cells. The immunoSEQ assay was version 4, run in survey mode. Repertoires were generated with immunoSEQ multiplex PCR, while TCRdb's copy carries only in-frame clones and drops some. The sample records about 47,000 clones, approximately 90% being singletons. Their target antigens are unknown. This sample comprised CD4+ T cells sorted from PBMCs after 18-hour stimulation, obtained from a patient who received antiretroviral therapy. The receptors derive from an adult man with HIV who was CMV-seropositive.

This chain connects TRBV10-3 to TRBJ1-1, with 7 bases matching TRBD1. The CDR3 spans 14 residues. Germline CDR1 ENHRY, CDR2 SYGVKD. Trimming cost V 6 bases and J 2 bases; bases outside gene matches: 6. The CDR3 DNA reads TGTGCCATCAGCGTATCAGGGGGTAACACTGAAGCTTTCTTT. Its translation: CAISVSGGNTEAFF.

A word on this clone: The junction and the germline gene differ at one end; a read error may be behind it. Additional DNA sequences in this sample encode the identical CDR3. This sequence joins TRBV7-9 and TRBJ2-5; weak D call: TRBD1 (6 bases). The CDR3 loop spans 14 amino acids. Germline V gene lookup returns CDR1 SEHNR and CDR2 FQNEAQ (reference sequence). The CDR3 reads CASSSGQIQETQYF. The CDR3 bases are TGCGCCAGCAGCTCCGGACAGATCCAAGAGACCCAGTACTTC.

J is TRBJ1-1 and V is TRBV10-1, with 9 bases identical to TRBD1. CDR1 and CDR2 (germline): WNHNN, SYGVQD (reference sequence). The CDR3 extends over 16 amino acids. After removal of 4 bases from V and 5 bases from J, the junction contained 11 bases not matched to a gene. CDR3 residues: CASSGDRVSSGTEAFF. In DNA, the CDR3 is TGCGCCAGCAGTGGGGACAGGGTGAGTTCGGGGACTGAAGCTTTCTTT.

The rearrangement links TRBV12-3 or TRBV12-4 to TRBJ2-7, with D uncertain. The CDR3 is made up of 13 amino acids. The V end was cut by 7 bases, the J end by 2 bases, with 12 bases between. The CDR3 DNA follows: TGTGCCAGCATGGCCCCATGGGCCTACGAGCAGTACTTC. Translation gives CASMAPWAYEQYF.

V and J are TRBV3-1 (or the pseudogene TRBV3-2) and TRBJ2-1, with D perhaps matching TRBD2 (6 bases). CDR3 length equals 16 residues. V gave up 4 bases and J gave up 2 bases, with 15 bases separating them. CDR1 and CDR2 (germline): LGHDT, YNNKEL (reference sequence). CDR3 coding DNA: TGTGCCAGCAGCCCCCCTGGAGGGAGAACCTACAATGAGCAGTTCTTC. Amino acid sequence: CASSPPGGRTYNEQFF.

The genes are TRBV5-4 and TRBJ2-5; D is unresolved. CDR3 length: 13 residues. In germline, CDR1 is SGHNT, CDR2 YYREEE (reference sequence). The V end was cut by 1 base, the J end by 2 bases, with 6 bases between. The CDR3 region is CASSLSGQETQYF. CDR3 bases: TGTGCCAGCAGCTTGTCAGGACAAGAGACCCAGTACTTC.

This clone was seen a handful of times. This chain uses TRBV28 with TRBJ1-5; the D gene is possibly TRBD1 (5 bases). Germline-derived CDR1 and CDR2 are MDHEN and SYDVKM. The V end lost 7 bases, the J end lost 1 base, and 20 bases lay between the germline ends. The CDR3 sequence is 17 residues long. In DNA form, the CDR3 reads TGTGCCAGCAAAAACCTCGGGGGGGGAGGGAGCAATCAGCCCCAGCATTTT. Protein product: CASKNLGGGGSNQPQHF.

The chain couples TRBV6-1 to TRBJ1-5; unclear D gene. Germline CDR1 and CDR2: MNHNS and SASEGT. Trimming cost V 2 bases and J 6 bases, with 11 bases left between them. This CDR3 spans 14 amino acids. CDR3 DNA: TGTGCCAGCAGTGAAAAATTCATAGCTCAGCCCCAGCATTTT. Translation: CASSEKFIAQPQHF.

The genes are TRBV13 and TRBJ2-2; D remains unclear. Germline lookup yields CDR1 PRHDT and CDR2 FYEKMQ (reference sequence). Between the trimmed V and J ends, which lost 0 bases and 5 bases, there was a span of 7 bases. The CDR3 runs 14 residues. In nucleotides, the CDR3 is TGTGCCAGCAGCTTAGGCCCAGTTACCGGGGAGCTGTTTTTT. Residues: CASSLGPVTGELFF.

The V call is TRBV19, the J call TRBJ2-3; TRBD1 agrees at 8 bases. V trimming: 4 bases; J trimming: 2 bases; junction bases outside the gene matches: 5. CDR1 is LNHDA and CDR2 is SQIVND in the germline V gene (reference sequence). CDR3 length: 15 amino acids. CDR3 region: CASSTRTGNTDTQYF. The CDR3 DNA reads TGTGCCAGTAGTACCCGGACAGGGAACACAGATACGCAGTATTTT.

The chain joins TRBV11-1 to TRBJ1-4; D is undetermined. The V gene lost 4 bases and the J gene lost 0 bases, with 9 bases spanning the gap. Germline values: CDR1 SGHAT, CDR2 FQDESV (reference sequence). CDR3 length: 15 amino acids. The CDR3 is CASSSSGATNEKLFF. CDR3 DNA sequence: TGTGCCAGCAGCTCCTCAGGAGCAACTAATGAAAAACTGTTTTTT.

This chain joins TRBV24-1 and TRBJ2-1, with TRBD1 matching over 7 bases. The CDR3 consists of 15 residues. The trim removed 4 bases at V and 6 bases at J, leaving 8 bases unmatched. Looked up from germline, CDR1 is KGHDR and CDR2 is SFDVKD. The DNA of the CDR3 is TGTGCCACCAGTGACCGACAGGGTTCCCTCAATGAGCAGTTCTTC. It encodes CATSDRQGSLNEQFF.

The CDR3: CASRAGQHNEQFF. CDR3 coding DNA: TGTGCCAGCAGAGCGGGACAGCACAATGAGCAGTTCTTC. The chain combines TRBV12-3 or TRBV12-4 with TRBJ2-1, with D possibly being TRBD1 or TRBD2 (7 bases each). The germline V and J ends were trimmed by 6 bases and 5 bases, with 11 bases remaining between them. The CDR3 length is 13 residues.

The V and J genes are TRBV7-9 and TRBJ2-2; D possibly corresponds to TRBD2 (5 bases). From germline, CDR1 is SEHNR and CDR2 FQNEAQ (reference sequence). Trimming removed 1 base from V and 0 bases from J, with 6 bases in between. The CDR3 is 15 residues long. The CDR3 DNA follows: TGTGCCAGCAGCTTAGGACTATCGAACACCGGGGAGCTGTTTTTT. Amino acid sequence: CASSLGLSNTGELFF.

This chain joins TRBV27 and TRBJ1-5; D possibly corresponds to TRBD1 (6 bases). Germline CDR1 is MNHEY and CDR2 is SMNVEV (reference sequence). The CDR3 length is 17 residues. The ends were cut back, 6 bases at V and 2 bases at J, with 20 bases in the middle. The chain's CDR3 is CASRDEKQGRGNQPQHF. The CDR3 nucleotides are TGTGCCAGCAGAGACGAAAAACAGGGTCGAGGCAATCAGCCCCAGCATTTT.

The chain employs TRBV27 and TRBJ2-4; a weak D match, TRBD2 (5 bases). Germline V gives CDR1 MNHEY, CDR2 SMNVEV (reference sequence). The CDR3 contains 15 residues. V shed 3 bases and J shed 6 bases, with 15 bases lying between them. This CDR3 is CASSFSVGVGNIQYF. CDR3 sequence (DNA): TGTGCCAGCAGTTTTAGCGTCGGGGTTGGAAACATTCAGTACTTC.

The CDR3 loop is CASTRTGIMGNTIYF. The CDR3 DNA reads as TGTGCCAGCACCCGGACCGGAATCATGGGAAACACCATATATTTT. The chain uses TRBV6-5 and TRBJ1-3; D is undetermined. Germline values: CDR1 MNHEY, CDR2 SVGAGI. The CDR3 has 15 amino acids. Trimming left V 7 bases short and J 4 bases short, with 17 bases between.

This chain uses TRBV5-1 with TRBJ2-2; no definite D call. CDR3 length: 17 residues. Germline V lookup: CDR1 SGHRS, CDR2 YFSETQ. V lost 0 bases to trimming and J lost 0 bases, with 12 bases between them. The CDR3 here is CASSLETSTSNTGELFF. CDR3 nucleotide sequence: TGCGCCAGCAGCTTGGAGACGAGCACCTCGAACACCGGGGAGCTGTTTTTT.

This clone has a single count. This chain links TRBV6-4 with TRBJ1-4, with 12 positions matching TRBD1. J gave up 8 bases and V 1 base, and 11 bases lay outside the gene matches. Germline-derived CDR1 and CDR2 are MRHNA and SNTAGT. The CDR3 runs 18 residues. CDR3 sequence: CASSDLSGTGGRREKLFF. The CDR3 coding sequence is TGTGCCAGCAGTGACTTATCCGGGACAGGGGGCCGGAGGGAAAAACTGTTTTTT.

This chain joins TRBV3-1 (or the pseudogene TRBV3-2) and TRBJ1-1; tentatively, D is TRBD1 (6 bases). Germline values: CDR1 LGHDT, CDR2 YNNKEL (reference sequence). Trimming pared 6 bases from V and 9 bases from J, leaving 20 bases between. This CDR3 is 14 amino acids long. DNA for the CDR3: TGTGCCAGCAGTCTAGTACAATCCGGGACACAAGCTTTCTTT. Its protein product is CASSLVQSGTQAFF.

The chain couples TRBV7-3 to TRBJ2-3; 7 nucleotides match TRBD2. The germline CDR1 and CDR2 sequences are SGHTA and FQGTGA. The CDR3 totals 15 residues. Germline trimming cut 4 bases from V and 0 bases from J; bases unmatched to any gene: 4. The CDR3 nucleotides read TGTGCCAGCAGCTCCAGCGGGGTGAGCACAGATACGCAGTATTTT. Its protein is CASSSSGVSTDTQYF.

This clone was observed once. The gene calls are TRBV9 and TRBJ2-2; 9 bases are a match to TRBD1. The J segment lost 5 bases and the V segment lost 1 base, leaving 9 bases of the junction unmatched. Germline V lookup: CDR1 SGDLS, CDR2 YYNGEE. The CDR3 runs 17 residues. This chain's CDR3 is CASSVRGADRGTGELFF. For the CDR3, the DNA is TGTGCCAGCAGCGTACGGGGAGCGGACAGGGGTACCGGGGAGCTGTTTTTT.

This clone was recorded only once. The CDR3 protein is CASSPSGSYGYTF. DNA of the CDR3: TGTGCCAGCAGTCCATCAGGGAGCTATGGCTACACCTTC. The V gene is TRBV2, the J gene TRBJ1-2; D is possibly TRBD1 (5 bases). The CDR3 extends over 13 amino acids. V lost 5 bases and J 4 bases, leaving 11 bases between the germline ends. Germline CDR1 SNHLY, CDR2 FYNNEI. Using reference TRBV2 and TRBJ1-2 for the parts outside the CDR3, the full variable domain is EPEVTQTPSHQVTQMGQEVILRCVPISNHLYFYWYRQILGQKVEFLVSFYNNEISEKSEIFDDQFSVERPDGSNFTLKIRSTKLEDSAMYFCASSPSGSYGYTFGSGTRLTVV.

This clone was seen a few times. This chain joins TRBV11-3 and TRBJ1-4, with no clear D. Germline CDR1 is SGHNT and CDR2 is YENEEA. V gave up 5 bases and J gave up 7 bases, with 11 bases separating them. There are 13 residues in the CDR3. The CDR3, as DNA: TGTGCCAGCAGCCTAGGCCCTGGTGAAAAACTGTTTTTT. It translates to CASSLGPGEKLFF.

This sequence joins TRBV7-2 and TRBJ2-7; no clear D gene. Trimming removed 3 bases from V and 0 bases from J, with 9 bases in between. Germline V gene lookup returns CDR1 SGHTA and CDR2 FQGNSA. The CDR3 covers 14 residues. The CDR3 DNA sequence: TGTGCCAGCAGCTTGCACGGCAACTCCTACGAGCAGTACTTC. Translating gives CASSLHGNSYEQYF.

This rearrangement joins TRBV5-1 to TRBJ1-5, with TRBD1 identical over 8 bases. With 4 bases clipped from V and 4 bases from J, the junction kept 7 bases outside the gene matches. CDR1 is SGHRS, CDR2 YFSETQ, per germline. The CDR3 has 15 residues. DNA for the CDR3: TGCGCCAGCAGCGCTCAGGGGGCGCAGAATCAGCCCCAGCATTTT. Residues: CASSAQGAQNQPQHF.

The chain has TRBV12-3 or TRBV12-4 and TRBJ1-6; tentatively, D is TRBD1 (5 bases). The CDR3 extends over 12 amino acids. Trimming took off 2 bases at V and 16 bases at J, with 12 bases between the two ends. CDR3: CASSLSRGKLHF. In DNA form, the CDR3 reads TGTGCCAGCAGTTTAAGCCGGGGCAAACTCCACTTT.

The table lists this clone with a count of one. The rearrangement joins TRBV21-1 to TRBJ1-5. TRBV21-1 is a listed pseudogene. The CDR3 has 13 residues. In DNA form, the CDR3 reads TGTGCCAGCATGGTTTATTCACCGGGGCCCCAGCATTTT. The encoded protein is CASMVYSPGPQHF.

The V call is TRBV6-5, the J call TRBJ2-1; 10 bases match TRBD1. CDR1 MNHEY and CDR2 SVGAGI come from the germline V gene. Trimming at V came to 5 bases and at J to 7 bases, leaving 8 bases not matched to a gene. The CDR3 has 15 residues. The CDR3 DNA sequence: TGTGCCAGCAGTCGGCGTGGACAGGGGGTGAATGAGCAGTTCTTC. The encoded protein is CASSRRGQGVNEQFF.

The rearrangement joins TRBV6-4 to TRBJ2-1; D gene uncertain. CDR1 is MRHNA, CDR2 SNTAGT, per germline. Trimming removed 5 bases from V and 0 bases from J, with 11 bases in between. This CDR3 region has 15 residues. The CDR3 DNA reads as TGTGCCAGCAGTTCAATCCCGAGCTCCTACAATGAGCAGTTCTTC. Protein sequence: CASSSIPSSYNEQFF.